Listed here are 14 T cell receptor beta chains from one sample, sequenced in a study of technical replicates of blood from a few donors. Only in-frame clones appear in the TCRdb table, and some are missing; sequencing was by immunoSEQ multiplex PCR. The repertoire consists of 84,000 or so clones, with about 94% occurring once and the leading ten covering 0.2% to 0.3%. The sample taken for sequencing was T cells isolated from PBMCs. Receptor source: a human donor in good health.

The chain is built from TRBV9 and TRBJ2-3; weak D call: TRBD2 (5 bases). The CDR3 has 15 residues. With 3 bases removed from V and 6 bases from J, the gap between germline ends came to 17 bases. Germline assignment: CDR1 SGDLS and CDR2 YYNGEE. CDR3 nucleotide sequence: TGTGCCAGCAGCGAGGCGGGCCTGGGCGCGGATACGCAGTATTTT. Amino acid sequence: CASSEAGLGADTQYF. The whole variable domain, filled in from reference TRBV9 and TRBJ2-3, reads DSGVTQTPKHLITATGQRVTLRCSPRSGDLSVYWYQQSLDQGLQFLIQYYNGEERAKGNILERFSAQQFPDLHSELNLSSLELGDSALYFCASSEAGLGADTQYFGPGTRLTVL.

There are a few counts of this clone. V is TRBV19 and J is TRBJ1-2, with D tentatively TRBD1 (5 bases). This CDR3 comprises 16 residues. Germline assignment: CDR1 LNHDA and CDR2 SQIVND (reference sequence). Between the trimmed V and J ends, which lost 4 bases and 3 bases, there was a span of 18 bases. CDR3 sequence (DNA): TGTGCCAGTAGTAATGGACACCTTACCCGATACTATGGCTACACCTTC. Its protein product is CASSNGHLTRYYGYTF.

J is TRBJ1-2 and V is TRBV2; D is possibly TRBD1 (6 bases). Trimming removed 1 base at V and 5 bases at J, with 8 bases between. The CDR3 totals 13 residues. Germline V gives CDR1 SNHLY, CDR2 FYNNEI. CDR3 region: CASSEEDSYGYTF. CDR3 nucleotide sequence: TGTGCCAGCAGTGAAGAGGACAGTTATGGCTACACCTTC.

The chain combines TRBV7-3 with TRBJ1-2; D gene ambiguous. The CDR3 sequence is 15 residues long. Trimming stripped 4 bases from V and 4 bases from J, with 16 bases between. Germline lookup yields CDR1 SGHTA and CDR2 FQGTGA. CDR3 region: CASSSAGAAIYGYTF. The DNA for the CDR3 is TGTGCCAGCAGCTCCGCGGGCGCAGCTATCTATGGCTACACCTTC.

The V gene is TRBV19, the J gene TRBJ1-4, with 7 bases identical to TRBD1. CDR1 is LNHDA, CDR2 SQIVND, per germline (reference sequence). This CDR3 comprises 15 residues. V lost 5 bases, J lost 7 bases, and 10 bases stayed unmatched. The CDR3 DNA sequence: TGTGCCAGTAGTGATCAACAGGGGCGTGGTGAAAAACTGTTTTTT. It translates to CASSDQQGRGEKLFF.

The DNA for the CDR3 is TGTGCCAGCAGCTTGGCCACCGCGCTAGCGGGATCTGGTGAGCAGTTCTTC. Amino acid sequence: CASSLATALAGSGEQFF. This rearrangement joins TRBV5-6 to TRBJ2-1, with 9 bases identical to TRBD2. This CDR3 has 17 residues. The germline V gene encodes CDR1 SGHDT and CDR2 YYEEEE. The V and J ends lost 0 bases and 9 bases, in that order; junction bases with no gene match: 13.

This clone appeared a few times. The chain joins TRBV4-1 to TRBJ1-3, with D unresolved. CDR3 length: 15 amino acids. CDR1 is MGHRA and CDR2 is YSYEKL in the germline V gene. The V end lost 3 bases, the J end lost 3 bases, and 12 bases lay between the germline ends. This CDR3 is CASSQGFELGNTIYF. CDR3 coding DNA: TGCGCCAGCAGCCAGGGCTTTGAACTTGGAAACACCATATATTTT.

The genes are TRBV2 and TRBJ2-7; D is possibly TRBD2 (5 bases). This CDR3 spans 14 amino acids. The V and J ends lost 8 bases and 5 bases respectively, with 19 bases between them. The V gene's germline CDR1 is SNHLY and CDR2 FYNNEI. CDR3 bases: TGTGCCAGCGCCCGCTCCGGGAAGATCAACGAGCAGTACTTC. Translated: CASARSGKINEQYF.

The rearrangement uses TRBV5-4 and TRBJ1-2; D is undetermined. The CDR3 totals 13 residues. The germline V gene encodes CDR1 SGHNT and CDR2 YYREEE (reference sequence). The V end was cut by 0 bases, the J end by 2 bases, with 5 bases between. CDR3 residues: CASSLEHNYGYTF. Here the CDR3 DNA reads TGTGCCAGCAGCTTGGAGCACAACTATGGCTACACCTTC.

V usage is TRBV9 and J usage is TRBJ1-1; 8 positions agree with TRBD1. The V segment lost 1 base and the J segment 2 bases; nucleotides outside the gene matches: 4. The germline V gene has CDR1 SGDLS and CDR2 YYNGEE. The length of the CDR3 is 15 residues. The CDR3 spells CASSVIDRGNTEAFF. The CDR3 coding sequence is TGTGCCAGCAGCGTAATAGACAGGGGAAACACTGAAGCTTTCTTT.

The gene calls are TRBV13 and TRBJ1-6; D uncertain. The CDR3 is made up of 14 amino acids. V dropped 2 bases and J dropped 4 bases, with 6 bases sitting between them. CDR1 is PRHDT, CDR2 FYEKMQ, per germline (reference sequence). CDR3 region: CASSLYSYNSPLHF. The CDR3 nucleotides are TGTGCCAGCAGCTTATACAGTTATAATTCACCCCTCCACTTT.

This CDR3 reads CASRGQGTDTQYF. The CDR3 DNA sequence: TGCGCCAGCCGGGGACAGGGGACAGATACGCAGTATTTT. This chain joins TRBV10-1 and TRBJ2-3, with 10 bases that match TRBD1. The germline gives CDR1 WNHNN, CDR2 SYGVQD (reference sequence). There are 13 residues in the CDR3. Trimming at V came to 8 bases and at J to 3 bases, leaving 2 bases not matched to a gene.

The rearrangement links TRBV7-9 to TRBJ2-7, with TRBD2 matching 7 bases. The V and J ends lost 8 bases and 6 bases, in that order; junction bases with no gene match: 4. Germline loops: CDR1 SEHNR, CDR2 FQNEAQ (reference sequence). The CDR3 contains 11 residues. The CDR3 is CASGRGREQYF. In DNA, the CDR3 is TGTGCCAGCGGGAGGGGCCGCGAGCAGTACTTC.

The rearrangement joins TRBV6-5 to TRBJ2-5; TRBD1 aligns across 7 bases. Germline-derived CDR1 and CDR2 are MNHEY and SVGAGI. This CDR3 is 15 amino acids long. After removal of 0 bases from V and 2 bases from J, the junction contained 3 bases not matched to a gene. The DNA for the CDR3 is TGTGCCAGCAGTTACTCCCTGGGACAGCAAGAGACCCAGTACTTC. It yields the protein CASSYSLGQQETQYF.